A selection of T cell receptor beta chains follows, all from one sample in a study of PD-1 blockade in classical Hodgkin lymphoma. Here immunoSEQ multiplex PCR was the method, and the copy in TCRdb shows in-frame clones only, minus some. Of over 90,000 clones in the sample, 89% were seen once. The sequences come from peripheral blood mononuclear cells (PBMCs), collected before the second cycle of nivolumab. The source is a human donor with classical Hodgkin lymphoma. The CDR3 runs from the conserved cysteine through the conserved F or W. The D gene is left open where the match is weak. The size of a clone is reported for some rows only, either as once, few or many, or as a class for expanded clones.

v_gene	d_gene	j_gene	abundance	CDR3nt	CDR3aa
TRBV4-1	TRBD2	TRBJ2-1	once	TGCGCCAGCAGCCAAGATGTGGCGGGGGGGCCTTGGAATGAGCAGTTCTTC	CASSQDVAGGPWNEQFF
TRBV27	TRBD1	TRBJ2-7	NA	TGTGCCAGCAGGAGAGGACAGGGGCCCTACGAGCAGTACTTC	CASRRGQGPYEQYF
TRBV7-9	NA	TRBJ2-7	once	TGTGCCAGCAGCTATTCCAGTGGGGACACATACGAGCAGTACTTC	CASSYSSGDTYEQYF
TRBV18	NA	TRBJ2-5	NA	TGTGCCAGCTCACCTGAATACCAGGAGTCGGGAAACTTC	CASSPEYQESGNF
TRBV10-3	TRBD1	TRBJ2-7	NA	TGTGCCATCACCACGGACAGGGAATCCTACGAGCAGTACTTC	CAITTDRESYEQYF
TRBV27	NA	TRBJ2-5	NA	TGTGCCAGCAGTAGATTACAGGGATCTGGGGAGACCCAGTACTTC	CASSRLQGSGETQYF
TRBV4-1	NA	TRBJ2-7	NA	TGCGCCAGCAGCCGAGGTTACGAGCAGTACTTC	CASSRGYEQYF
TRBV2	NA	TRBJ2-2	once	TGTGCCAGCAGTGATGGGGGGGCTAACACCGGGGAGCTGTTTTTT	CASSDGGANTGELFF
TRBV27	TRBD2	TRBJ2-5	NA	TGTGCCAGCAGTTTCGCGGGAGTGGGGGAGACCCAGTACTTC	CASSFAGVGETQYF
TRBV5-1	TRBD1	TRBJ2-7	NA	TGCGCCAGCAGCTCCCTTGGACAGGGGGCCTCCTACGAGCAGTACTTC	CASSSLGQGASYEQYF
TRBV5-1	TRBD1	TRBJ2-5	NA	TGCGCCAGCAGCCCACAACCCCGACAGGGCCTGGAGACCCAGTACTTC	CASSPQPRQGLETQYF
TRBV9	TRBD2	TRBJ2-7	NA	TGTGCCAGCAGCGTAGGCTCTAGCGGAGACGAGCAGTACTTC	CASSVGSSGDEQYF
TRBV5-4	NA	TRBJ2-1	NA	TGTGCCAGCAGCTCGGGGAATGAGCAGTTCTTC	CASSSGNEQFF
TRBV20-1	NA	TRBJ2-5	NA	TGCAGTGCAAACGATCAAGAGACCCAGTACTTC	CSANDQETQYF
TRBV6-5	NA	TRBJ2-3	once	TGTGCCAGCAGTTACTCAAAGGGGTTCACAGATACGCAGTATTTT	CASSYSKGFTDTQYF
TRBV7-4	TRBD1	TRBJ2-7	NA	TGTGCCAGCAGCTTTCGAGGGACAGGGGACGAGCAGTACTTC	CASSFRGTGDEQYF
TRBV28	TRBD2	TRBJ2-7	NA	TGTGCCAGCAGTCCCGGACTAGCGGGCCACTACGAGCAGTACTTC	CASSPGLAGHYEQYF
TRBV6-5	TRBD1	TRBJ1-1	NA	TGTGCCAGCAGTTACGGGACAGGCGACTCGGGAGCGGCTTTCTTT	CASSYGTGDSGAAFF
TRBV27	TRBD2	TRBJ2-5	NA	TGTGCCAGCAGTTTTGGGCGGGAGGTTCTCGAGACCCAGTACTTC	CASSFGREVLETQYF
TRBV9	TRBD2	TRBJ2-3	NA	TGTGCCAGCAGCCCCCGAGCGGGGGGGCCCGCAGATACGCAGTATTTT	CASSPRAGGPADTQYF
TRBV28	NA	TRBJ2-1	NA	TGTGCCAGCAGTTTGGGGCCCTGGGGTGACTACAATGAGCAGTTCTTC	CASSLGPWGDYNEQFF
TRBV11-2	NA	TRBJ2-7	NA	TGTGCCAGCAGCTCACGACAGGTGGGCTACGAGCAGTACTTC	CASSSRQVGYEQYF
TRBV4-1	TRBD2	TRBJ2-3	NA	TGCGCCAGCAGCCAAGTCGGCGCGGGAGGGCCAACAGATACGCAGTATTTT	CASSQVGAGGPTDTQYF
TRBV5-1	NA	TRBJ2-5	once	TGCGCCAGCAGCTTGCCCCCCCCCGGAGGAGAGACCCAGTACTTC	CASSLPPPGGETQYF
TRBV10-3	NA	TRBJ1-3	NA	TGTGCCACACAGGGTTCTGGAAACACCATATATTTT	CATQGSGNTIYF
TRBV28	NA	TRBJ2-1	NA	TGTGCCAGCAGTCCAGGGTCAGGGGAGCAGTTCTTC	CASSPGSGEQFF
TRBV5-1	TRBD2	TRBJ2-1	NA	TGCGCCAGCAGTCCCACTCTAGCGGGAGACAATGAGCAGTTCTTC	CASSPTLAGDNEQFF
TRBV27	NA	TRBJ2-1	NA	TGTGCCAGCAGTTTATTGGCGGGACTGGGGTGGAATGAGCAGTTCTTC	CASSLLAGLGWNEQFF